Following are 6 T cell receptor beta chains from one sample sequenced in a study of T cell responses to AZD1222 COVID-19 vaccine. The method was immunoSEQ multiplex PCR; TCRdb's version includes in-frame clones alone and lacks a portion of them. The sample consists of around 66,000 clones, approximately 84% of them appearing once. This specimen consisted of peripheral blood, obtained on day 0 of AZD1222 vaccination. These TCRs come from an adult in good health.

The chain carries TRBV7-8 and TRBJ2-1; 12 nucleotides align to TRBD2. CDR1 SGHVS and CDR2 FQNEAQ come from the germline V gene. V dropped 4 bases and J dropped 7; count of bases not matched to a gene: 11. The CDR3 sequence is 17 residues long. CDR3 DNA: TGTGCCAGCAGCTCCAAATCACTAGCGGGGGGTTTGAATGAGCAGTTCTTC. Its translation: CASSSKSLAGGLNEQFF. Using reference TRBV7-8 and TRBJ2-1 for the parts outside the CDR3, the full variable domain is GAGVSQSPRYKVAKRGQDVALRCDPISGHVSLFWYQQALGQGPEFLTYFQNEAQLDKSGLPSDRFFAERPEGSVSTLKIQRTQQEDSAVYLCASSSKSLAGGLNEQFFGPGTRLTVL.

This chain connects TRBV6-4 to TRBJ1-1, with 8 bases fitting TRBD1. V lost 3 bases, J lost 1 base, and 1 base stayed unmatched. CDR1 is MRHNA, CDR2 SNTAGT, per germline. The CDR3 consists of 14 residues. The CDR3 bases are TGTGCCAGCAGTGAACAGGGGGAGAACACTGAAGCTTTCTTT. It encodes CASSEQGENTEAFF.

This rearrangement joins TRBV5-1 to TRBJ1-4, with 7 positions matching TRBD1. The CDR3 is 15 residues long. The V gene end was trimmed by 2 bases and the J gene end by 6 bases; junction bases not matched to a gene: 7. From germline, CDR1 is SGHRS and CDR2 YFSETQ. CDR3 amino acids: CASSLRGGAYEKLFF. As DNA, the CDR3 is TGCGCCAGCAGCTTACGAGGGGGCGCGTATGAAAAACTGTTTTTT.

The chain uses TRBV2 and TRBJ2-3; 9 nucleotides match TRBD1. The V gene's germline CDR1 is SNHLY and CDR2 FYNNEI. The CDR3 extends over 15 amino acids. V shed 6 bases, J shed 3 bases, and the junction held 7 bases outside the gene matches. The chain's CDR3 is CASSANRGPTDTQYF. In nucleotides, the CDR3 is TGTGCCAGCAGCGCTAACAGGGGGCCGACAGATACGCAGTATTTT.

V gene TRBV19 combines with J gene TRBJ1-1, with TRBD1 matching 9 bases. The length of the CDR3 is 16 residues. Trimming at V came to 3 bases and at J to 0 bases, leaving 5 bases not matched to a gene. Germline CDR1 reads LNHDA; CDR2 reads SQIVND (reference sequence). The CDR3 protein is CASSMGDRVLNTEAFF. CDR3 DNA sequence: TGTGCCAGTAGTATGGGGGACAGGGTCTTGAACACTGAAGCTTTCTTT.

This clone was seen repeatedly, ten times or more. V gene TRBV21-1 combines with J gene TRBJ2-7; the listed D gene, TRBD1, was not tested against the DNA. TRBV21-1 is a documented pseudogene. This CDR3 is 17 amino acids long. The CDR3 DNA sequence: TGTGCCAGCAGCAAAAGGACAGGGGATCGCTACCACTACGAGCAGTACTTC. This translates into CASSKRTGDRYHYEQYF.